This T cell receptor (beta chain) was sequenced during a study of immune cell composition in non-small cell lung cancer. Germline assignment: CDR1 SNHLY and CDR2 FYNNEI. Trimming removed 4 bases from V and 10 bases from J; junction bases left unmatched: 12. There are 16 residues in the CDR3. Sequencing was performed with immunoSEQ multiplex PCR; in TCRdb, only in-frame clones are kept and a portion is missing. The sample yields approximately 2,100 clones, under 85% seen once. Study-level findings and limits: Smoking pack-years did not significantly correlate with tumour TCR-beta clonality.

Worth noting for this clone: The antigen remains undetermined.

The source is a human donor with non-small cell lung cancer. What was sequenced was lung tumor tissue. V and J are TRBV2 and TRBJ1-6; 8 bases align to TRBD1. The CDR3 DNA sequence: TGTGCCAGCAGTGGCGCAAGACAGGGGACAGGATCACCCCTCCACTTT. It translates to CASSGARQGTGSPLHF.